The present T cell receptor (beta chain) was sequenced within a study of T cells in Graves' hyperthyroidism and ophthalmopathy. Broader study findings: Most thyroid-expanded clonotypes above 0.001 were also found in blood.

Amplified regions were TCR beta CDR3 sequences from RNA transcripts. HTBI primers were employed in a first-round RT-PCR of the TCR CDR3. MiXCR was run by TCRdb on the multiplex PCR reads, yielding one entry per CDR3 protein. Of approximately 410,000 distinct CDR3 sequences in the sample, about 13% were seen once. In the case of this clonotype: Antigen specificity is unknown.

Germline CDR1 reads MGHRA; CDR2 reads YSYEKL. The CDR3 has 15 amino acids. The V gene lost 1 base and the J gene lost 5 bases, with 11 bases spanning the gap. This TCR derives from a woman aged 18 to 35 with Graves' hyperthyroidism. Sequencing was performed on blood. This chain joins TRBV4-1 and TRBJ2-2; TRBD2 might be the D (6 bases). CDR3 sequence reads: CASSQVLRGTGELFF. As DNA, the CDR3 is TGCGCCAGCAGCCAAGTTCTCCGGGGGACCGGGGAGCTGTTTTTT.